What follows is one T cell receptor (beta chain) and its context. The repertoire was sequenced with immunoSEQ multiplex PCR; TCRdb's copy has only in-frame clones and lacks some. The profile covers about 160,000 clones, with roughly 95% appearing a single time and under 1.2% taken by the ten largest. This specimen belongs to a study of control samples from healthy donors and cancer patients. This CDR3 is built from 17 residues. V shed 3 bases, J shed 3 bases, and the junction held 11 bases outside the gene matches. Germline V lookup: CDR1 SGHRS, CDR2 YFSETQ. Sequenced sample: blood. The chain has TRBV5-1 and TRBJ2-2; 7 bases line up with TRBD2. The receptor's source is a woman in her 30s in good health. The CDR3 region has the DNA TGCGCCAGCAGCTCCCCTCCGGGGGGAGGGTACACCGGGGAGCTGTTTTTT. Its protein is CASSSPPGGGYTGELFF.